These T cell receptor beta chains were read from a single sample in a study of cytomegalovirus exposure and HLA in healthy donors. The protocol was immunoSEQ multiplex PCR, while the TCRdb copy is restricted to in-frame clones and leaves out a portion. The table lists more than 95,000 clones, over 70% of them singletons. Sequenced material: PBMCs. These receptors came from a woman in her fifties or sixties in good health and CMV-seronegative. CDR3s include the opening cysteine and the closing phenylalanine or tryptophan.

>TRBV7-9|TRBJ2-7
CSSRTAGTSGIYEQYF
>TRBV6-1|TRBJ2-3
CASSEVVGRDTDTQYF
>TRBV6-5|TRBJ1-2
CASSSRGQWDYGYTF
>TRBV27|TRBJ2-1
CASSNIRGRGLAVYEQFF
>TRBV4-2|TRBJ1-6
CASSQDWFGNSPLHF
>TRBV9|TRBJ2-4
CASSVDSGTIQYF
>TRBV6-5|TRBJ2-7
CASSYSSGRTYEQYF
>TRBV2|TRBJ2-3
CASSGLARSSTDTQYF
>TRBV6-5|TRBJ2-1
CAAQRDSEDEQFF
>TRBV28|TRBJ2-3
CASDSSGFTDTQYF
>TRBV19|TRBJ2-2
CAGSSGAGTGELFF
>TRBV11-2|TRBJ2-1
CASSMDKYNEQFF
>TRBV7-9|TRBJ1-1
CASSRGVNTEAFF
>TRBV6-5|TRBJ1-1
CASSFNFERQAFF
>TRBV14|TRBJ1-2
CASSRDQGDGDGYTF
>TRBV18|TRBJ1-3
CASSPGTGGEGNTIYF
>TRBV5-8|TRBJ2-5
CASSQDRVPPETQYF
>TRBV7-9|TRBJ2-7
CSSSVSARGGEQYF
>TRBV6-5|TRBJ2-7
CASSYRQEGYEQYF
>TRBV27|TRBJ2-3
CASGSSGYPRDTQYF
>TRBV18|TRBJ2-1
CASSPYRDNKPLSYNEQFF
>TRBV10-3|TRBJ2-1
CAIEGANEQFF
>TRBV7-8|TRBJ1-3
CASSLGTAGNTIYF
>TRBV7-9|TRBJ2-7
CASRTGASSYEQYF
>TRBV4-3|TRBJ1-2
CASSQVDRVVYGYTF
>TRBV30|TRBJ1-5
CAWSESRGQPLF
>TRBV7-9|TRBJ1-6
CASSQQGVNSPLHF
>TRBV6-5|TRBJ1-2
CASSPYEVAYGYTF
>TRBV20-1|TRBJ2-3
CSAESGDTQYF
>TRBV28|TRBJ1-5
CASSLGQGYQPQHF
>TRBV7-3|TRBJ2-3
CASSFSGTGTDTQYF
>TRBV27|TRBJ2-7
CASSLGGSSYEQYF
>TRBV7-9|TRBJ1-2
CASSPGTDPGGYTF
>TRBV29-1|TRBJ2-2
CSAGQGDTGELFF
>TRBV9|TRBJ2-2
CASSVRPSSGLAGGNTGELFF
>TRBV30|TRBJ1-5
CAWSTGTGDQPQHF